This T cell receptor (beta chain) was recorded in a study of T cell responses to AZD1222 COVID-19 vaccine. Study-wide results and caveats: CD4 TCRs linked to vaccination spanned spike, dominating at 160-218 and 743-854. Reports indicate that nearly half of spike-specific TCRs are directed at unmutated variant regions.

On this clone: Its target is unknown.

Trimming removed 4 bases from V and 5 bases from J, with 8 bases in between. The CDR3 loop spans 12 amino acids. The germline V gene has CDR1 LNHDA and CDR2 SQIVND (reference sequence). Profiling relied on immunoSEQ multiplex PCR, and the TCRdb table lists in-frame clones only, not all of them. This sample yields 150,000 to 200,000 clones, of which approximately 90% are seen a single time; 3.5% to 4.5% belongs to the top ten. This sequence was found in an adult who received the MenACWY meningococcal vaccine as a control. Sequencing was performed on peripheral blood, taken 28 days after the second dose of the MenACWY control vaccine. The rearrangement joins TRBV19 to TRBJ1-2; D not certain. CDR3 amino acids: CASSKAVYGYTF. The CDR3 DNA reads TGTGCCAGTAGTAAGGCGGTATATGGCTACACCTTC.